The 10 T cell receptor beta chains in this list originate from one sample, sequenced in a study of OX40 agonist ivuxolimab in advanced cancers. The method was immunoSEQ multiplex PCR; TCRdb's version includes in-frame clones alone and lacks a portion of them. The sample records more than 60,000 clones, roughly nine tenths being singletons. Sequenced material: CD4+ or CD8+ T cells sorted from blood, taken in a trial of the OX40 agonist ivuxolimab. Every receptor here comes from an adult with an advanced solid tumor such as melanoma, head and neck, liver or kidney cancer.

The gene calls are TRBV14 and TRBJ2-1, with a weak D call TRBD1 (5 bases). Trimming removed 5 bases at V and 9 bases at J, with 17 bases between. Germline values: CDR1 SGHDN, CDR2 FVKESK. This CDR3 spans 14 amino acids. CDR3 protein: CASSNLRATGEQFF. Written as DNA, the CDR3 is TGTGCCAGCAGCAACCTCCGGGCCACAGGTGAGCAGTTCTTC.

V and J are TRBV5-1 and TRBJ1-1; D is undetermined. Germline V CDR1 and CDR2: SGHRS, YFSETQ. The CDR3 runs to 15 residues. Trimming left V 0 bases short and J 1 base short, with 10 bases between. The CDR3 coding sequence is TGCGCCAGCAGCTTGGAGGGCAGGTCGAACACTGAAGCTTTCTTT. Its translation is CASSLEGRSNTEAFF.

In DNA, the CDR3 is TGTGCCACCAGAGGCGGGGGAAGGCATCAGCCCCAGCATTTT. Its protein product is CATRGGGRHQPQHF. The chain has TRBV19 and TRBJ1-5, with a possible D match to TRBD1 (5 bases). The germline gives CDR1 LNHDA, CDR2 SQIVND (reference sequence). The CDR3 sequence is 14 residues long. V lost 10 bases and J lost 5, with 18 bases in between.

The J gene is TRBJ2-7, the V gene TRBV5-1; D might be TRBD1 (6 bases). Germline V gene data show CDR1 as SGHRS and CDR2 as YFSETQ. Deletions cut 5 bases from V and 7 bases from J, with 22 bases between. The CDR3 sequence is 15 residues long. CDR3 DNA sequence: TGCGCCAGCAGAACCGCACTTACAGGGTCTGGGGAGCAGTACTTC. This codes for CASRTALTGSGEQYF.

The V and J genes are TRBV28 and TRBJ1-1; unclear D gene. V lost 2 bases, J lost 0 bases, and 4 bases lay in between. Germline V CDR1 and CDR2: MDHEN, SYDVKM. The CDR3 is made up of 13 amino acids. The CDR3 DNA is TGTGCCAGCAGTTTAGTGCTGAACACTGAAGCTTTCTTT. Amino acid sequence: CASSLVLNTEAFF.

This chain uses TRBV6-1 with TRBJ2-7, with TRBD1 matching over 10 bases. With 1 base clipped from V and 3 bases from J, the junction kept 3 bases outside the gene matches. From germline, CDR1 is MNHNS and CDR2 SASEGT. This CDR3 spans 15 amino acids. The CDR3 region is CASSEGTGGFYEQYF. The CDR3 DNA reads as TGTGCCAGCAGTGAAGGGACAGGGGGATTCTACGAGCAGTACTTC.

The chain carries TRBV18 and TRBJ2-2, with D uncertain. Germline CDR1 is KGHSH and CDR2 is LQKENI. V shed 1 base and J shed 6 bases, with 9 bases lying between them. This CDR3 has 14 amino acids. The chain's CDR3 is CASSPLGIAGELFF. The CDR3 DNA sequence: TGTGCCAGCTCACCACTCGGAATAGCCGGGGAGCTGTTTTTT.

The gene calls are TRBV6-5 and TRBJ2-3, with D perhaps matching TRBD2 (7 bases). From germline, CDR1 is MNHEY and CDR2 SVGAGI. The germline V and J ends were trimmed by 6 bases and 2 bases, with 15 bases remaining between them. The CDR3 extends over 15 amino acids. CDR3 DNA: TGTGCCAGCAGCACAGGGAGGGTCCTCACAGATACGCAGTATTTT. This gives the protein CASSTGRVLTDTQYF.

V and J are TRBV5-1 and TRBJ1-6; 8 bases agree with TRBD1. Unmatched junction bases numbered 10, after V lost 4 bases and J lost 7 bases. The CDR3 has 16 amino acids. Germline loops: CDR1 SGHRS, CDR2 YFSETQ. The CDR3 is CASSETGVSGNSPLHF. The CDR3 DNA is TGCGCCAGCAGCGAGACAGGGGTGAGTGGGAATTCACCCCTCCACTTT.

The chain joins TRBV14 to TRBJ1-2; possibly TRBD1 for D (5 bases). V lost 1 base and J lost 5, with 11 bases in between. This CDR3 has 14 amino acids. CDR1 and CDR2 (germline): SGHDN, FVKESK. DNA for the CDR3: TGTGCCAGCAGCCAAGGAGGGACCGGGTATGGCTACACCTTC. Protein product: CASSQGGTGYGYTF. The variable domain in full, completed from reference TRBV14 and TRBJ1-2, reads EAGVTQFPSHSVIEKGQTVTLRCDPISGHDNLYWYRRVMGKEIKFLLHFVKESKQDESGMPNNRFLAERTGGTYSTLKVQPAELEDSGVYFCASSQGGTGYGYTFGSGTRLTVV.